This TCR beta chain is from a study of blood T cells in healthy people across ages (dated by TCRdb to about 2015). Looking at the study overall: In model experiments, roughly one uniquely barcoded TCR beta cDNA molecule per two T cells was captured by template switching. The study measured age-related changes in TCR beta repertoire diversity using deep sequencing normalized with unique cDNA molecular identifiers. To avoid experimental bias, donors of different ages were randomly spread across the sequencing lanes. Donors were grouped into four age groups: young (average 16 years), middle-aged (about 40), aged (roughly 62) and long-lived (about 90). For two donors (one aged 18 to 30 and one aged 80 or older), the study analyzed two additional independent replicas of 1 million unique cDNA reads from the same blood draw.

The CDR3, cysteine through phenylalanine, is 14 amino acids long. Of the read, only the CDR3 DNA is kept; its 42 bases are in frame from base 1. The CDR1 and CDR2 encoded by the germline V gene are SGHTA and FQGNSA. V and J lose 4 bases and 9 bases, and a span of 16 bases separates them. The donors were some 39 Caucasian individuals from Russia, aged 6 to 90 years, who were systemically healthy. Each donor gave 9.5 to 10 milliliters of peripheral blood, drawn into EDTA-treated Vacutainer tubes. Ficoll-Paque density-gradient centrifugation was used to isolate PBMCs, with at least 6.5 million per sample. Trizol reagent was used to extract total RNA from PBMCs, with at least 6 micrograms per sample. The percentages of naive CD45RAhigh/CD27high T cells were determined by flow cytometry on a PBMC aliquot from every donor. Libraries were prepared through 5' RACE. A second PCR of about 7 to 12 cycles was performed with a sample-barcoded 5' primer and a J-beta primer mix. A template-switch 5' adaptor carrying 12 random nucleotides introduced a unique molecular identifier onto each TCR beta cDNA molecule. Each sample yielded at least 2.5 million CDR3-containing paired-end reads. All of the RNA was converted into first-strand cDNA using the Mint cDNA synthesis kit, with a TRBC-specific oligonucleotide serving as the primer. Following uracil-DNA glycosylase treatment, a first 18-cycle PCR with universal primers M1SS and BC2_uni_R was performed on all cDNA. The study's own analysis went as follows. For normalization, 1 million high-quality reads, each with a distinct molecular identifier, were randomly selected from each sample. Instead of being binned into consensus sequences, reads that shared molecular identifiers were thrown out. MiTCR, with a Q25 quality threshold and the strictest error-elimination algorithm, was used for CDR3 identification, clonotype clustering and error correction. Lower-bound total TCR beta diversity was estimated with a nonparametric unseen species model using Euler transformation. The public reads were reanalyzed by TCRdb: fastp trimming at Q25, MiXCR alignment, in-frame beta chains only. Records with the same CDR3 protein are collapsed into one entry carrying the most frequent genes and DNA. TCRdb, rather than the study authors, made the V and J calls. This sample has 1.8 million or so distinct CDR3 sequences in its table, and more than 35% of those were observed once. The leading ten clones occupy 20% to 25% of the sample.

For this clonotype: Its antigen target is currently unknown. No much larger clone exists at a distance of one base, and base qualities are not known.

The full study reports these points: Because profiling used bulk unsorted PBMCs, naive and antigen-experienced compartments could not be compared conclusively. Estimates of total diversity from one million sequenced T cells were regarded as lower bounds and underestimates. The percentage of naive T cells measured by flow cytometry correlated strongly with observed TCR beta diversity. Because donor CMV infection status was unknown, age-related changes in expanded clonotypes were potentially confounded. Compared with the aged group, the long-lived group had more naive CD4+ T cells, fewer expanded clones and increased TCR diversity, a pattern suggesting age selection. As age increased, observed TCR beta diversity per million T cells dropped in a roughly linear way, and a significant reduction was already evident by age 40.

The TCR comes from a human donor in good health. Source material: blood. The rearranged segments are TRBV7-2 and TRBJ2-1; the D gene is possibly TRBD1, with 5 bases matching. This receptor has the CDR3 CASSYQGNRAEQFF. The nucleotides are TGTGCCAGCAGCTATCAGGGAAATCGGGCTGAGCAGTTCTTC.